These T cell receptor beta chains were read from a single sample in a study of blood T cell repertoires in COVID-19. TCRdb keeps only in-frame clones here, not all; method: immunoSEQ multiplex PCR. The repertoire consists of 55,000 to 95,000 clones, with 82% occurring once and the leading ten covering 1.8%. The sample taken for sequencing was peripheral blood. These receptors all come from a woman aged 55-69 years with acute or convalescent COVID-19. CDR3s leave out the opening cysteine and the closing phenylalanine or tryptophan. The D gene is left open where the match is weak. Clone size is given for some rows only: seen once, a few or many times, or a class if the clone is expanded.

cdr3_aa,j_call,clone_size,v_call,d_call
ASSQVGARTEAF,TRBJ1-1,NA,TRBV3-1/TRBV3-2,NA
ASSLIGTGGQETQY,TRBJ2-5,few,TRBV18,TRBD1
ASSVGGTSLTYNEQF,TRBJ2-1,NA,TRBV9,NA
ASTRQGSNQPQH,TRBJ1-5,NA,TRBV2,TRBD1
ASSKSGLAGSHTQY,TRBJ2-3,NA,TRBV19,TRBD2
SVDRTGDGYT,TRBJ1-2,few,TRBV29-1,TRBD1
ASSTSGSGTDTQY,TRBJ2-3,NA,TRBV3-1/TRBV3-2,TRBD2
AIKPGQGAGGYT,TRBJ1-2,NA,TRBV10-3,TRBD1
ASSSQGAAKNIQY,TRBJ2-4,once,TRBV6-5,TRBD1
ASSLTPGANIQY,TRBJ2-4,once,TRBV5-1,NA
ASSERVSRTGELF,TRBJ2-2,NA,TRBV19,NA
ASSKRESFYEQY,TRBJ2-7,NA,TRBV3-1/TRBV3-2,TRBD2
ASSNPGQGYGYT,TRBJ1-2,NA,TRBV7-9,TRBD1
ASTRSGGAGNTIY,TRBJ1-3,few,TRBV28,NA
AWDAGSGNTIY,TRBJ1-3,once,TRBV30,NA
ARSPRFCLLRPYEQY,TRBJ2-7,NA,TRBV5-3,NA
ASSLMERGTAF,TRBJ1-1,once,TRBV11-2,NA
AWSTRTSGNTGELF,TRBJ2-2,NA,TRBV30,TRBD2
ASSQGQGPYEQY,TRBJ2-7,NA,TRBV7-8,TRBD1
ASSKTGVTEAF,TRBJ1-1,NA,TRBV7-6,NA
ASSLGQDGYT,TRBJ1-2,NA,TRBV28,NA
ASSLDRGNQPQH,TRBJ1-5,NA,TRBV11-2,NA
SVGPGQGTYEQY,TRBJ2-7,NA,TRBV29-1,TRBD1
ASSRRSMIRQGSYGYT,TRBJ1-2,few,TRBV19,TRBD1
ASSLVVESYYGYT,TRBJ1-2,once,TRBV7-2,NA
ASSWTGNQPQH,TRBJ1-5,NA,TRBV12-3/TRBV12-4,NA
ASSPRTSNIGNTIY,TRBJ1-3,NA,TRBV5-1,NA
AIEEREKSYEQY,TRBJ2-7,NA,TRBV7-9,TRBD2